This paragraph covers one TCR beta chain sequence. The antigen is undetermined. Data came from immunoSEQ multiplex PCR; TCRdb stores just in-frame clones and leaves some out. The sample has around 9,600 clones; 75% to 80% are singletons. CDR3 length: 13 residues. V was trimmed by 5 bases and J by 4 bases, leaving 9 bases between them. Germline V lookup: CDR1 MDHEN, CDR2 SYDVKM. This entry is derived from a study of T cell clonotyping in hematopoietic cell transplantation. Notes on the study in general: After transplant, recipient diversity fell while pathologically expanded clonotypes grew through day 180. At the given depth, recipient repertoires were over 97% de novo clonotypes. CD4 and CD8 repertoire contributions could not be separated without sorting.

V usage is TRBV28 and J usage is TRBJ1-5; no clear D. Sequenced material: peripheral blood mononuclear cells, taken 180 days after allogeneic stem cell transplant. The receptor was derived from a female patient in her fifties who had an allogeneic stem cell transplant from a related donor, so the T cells may come from the graft donor. Some clones in this sample may be carry-over from other donors' samples. CDR3 region: CASSRYNNQPQHF. The CDR3 DNA reads TGTGCCAGCAGTCGATACAATAATCAGCCCCAGCATTTT.